This paragraph reports one T cell receptor beta chain. Antigen specificity is unknown. This specimen belongs to a study of early T cells in non-severe SARS-CoV-2 infection. The overall study: From unsorted whole blood, bulk RNA was sequenced, and the chains remained unpaired. Findings and limits, study-wide: VDJdb matching skewed toward anti-spike CD8 responses, missing private and CD4 specificities.

Unique molecular identifiers tagged individual cDNA molecules. One entry per CDR3 protein results from TCRdb running MiXCR on the 5' RACE reads. The data show more than 85,000 distinct CDR3 sequences, with 10% to 15% seen just once and 6% to 7.5% held by the top ten. There are 13 residues in the CDR3. Germline values: CDR1 MDHEN, CDR2 SYDVKM. Trimming shortened V by 6 bases and J by 2 bases, and 9 bases separated the two germline ends. This receptor was taken from an adult who was a healthcare worker with PCR-confirmed SARS-CoV-2 infection or an uninfected control (not recorded which). Sequencing used whole blood. The rearrangement links TRBV28 to TRBJ2-3, with D uncertain. The CDR3 reads CASSPVTTDTQYF. The CDR3, as DNA: TGTGCCAGCAGCCCCGTCACCACAGATACGCAGTATTTT.